The source of this T cell receptor beta chain is a study of T cell responses to AZD1222 COVID-19 vaccine. General study results and limits: The reported proportion of spike-specific TCRs targeting unmutated variant regions was nearly half.

Method: immunoSEQ multiplex PCR; TCRdb's copy keeps in-frame clones and lacks some. The sample has about 180,000 clones; 92% are singletons. The table lists this clone with a few counts. Its target is not known. This TCR came from an adult who received the AZD1222 COVID-19 vaccine. The sample here was peripheral blood, taken 28 days after the second AZD1222 dose.

The CDR3 loop is CASSSYYGYTF. The CDR3 nucleotides read TGTGCCAGCAGTTCCTACTATGGCTACACCTTC. The chain carries TRBV12-3 or TRBV12-4 and TRBJ1-2; no definite D call. The CDR3 totals 11 residues. Trimming removed 4 bases from V and 3 bases from J, with 3 bases in between.